A single sample is the source of the 28 T cell receptor beta chains below, sequenced in a study of blood T cell repertoires in COVID-19. The assay was immunoSEQ multiplex PCR, and TCRdb's table has in-frame clones only and misses some. The profile shows roughly 150,000 clones, under 90% of them singletons. The specimen sequenced was peripheral blood. The receptors were gathered from a woman aged 80 or older with acute or convalescent COVID-19.

This clone was seen a handful of times. The chain recombines TRBV6-2 or TRBV6-3 with TRBJ1-1; D gene uncertain. The V gene lost 2 bases and the J gene lost 7 bases, with 8 bases spanning the gap. Germline V CDR1 and CDR2: MNHEY, SVGEGT. The CDR3 extends over 12 amino acids. CDR3: CASSYEAVEAFF. In nucleotides, the CDR3 is TGTGCCAGCAGTTACGAGGCAGTTGAAGCTTTCTTT.

In this sample, this clone turned up a few times. The chain combines TRBV5-1 with TRBJ1-6, with a possible D match to TRBD1 (6 bases). V dropped 2 bases and J dropped 10 bases, with 16 bases sitting between them. In germline, CDR1 is SGHRS, CDR2 YFSETQ. This CDR3 is built from 15 residues. The DNA of the CDR3 is TGCGCCAGCAGCTTAGGGGGGGAATCGCGATCACCCCTCCACTTT. Translated: CASSLGGESRSPLHF. Using reference TRBV5-1 and TRBJ1-6 for the parts outside the CDR3, the full variable domain is KAGVTQTPRYLIKTRGQQVTLSCSPISGHRSVSWYQQTPGQGLQFLFEYFSETQRNKGNFPGRFSGRQFSNSRSEMNVSTLELGDSALYLCASSLGGESRSPLHFGNGTRLTVT.

This clone was seen only a few times. The V call is TRBV9, the J call TRBJ2-1; 14 bases are shared with TRBD2. This CDR3 spans 17 amino acids. CDR1 SGDLS and CDR2 YYNGEE come from the germline V gene. The ends lost 3 bases at V and 4 bases at J; junction bases unmatched: 6. In DNA, the CDR3 is TGTGCCAGCAGCGCTAGACTAGCGGGAGGGGGGTACAATGAGCAGTTCTTC. This codes for CASSARLAGGGYNEQFF. The complete variable domain, with remaining parts taken from reference TRBV9 and TRBJ2-1, reads DSGVTQTPKHLITATGQRVTLRCSPRSGDLSVYWYQQSLDQGLQFLIQYYNGEERAKGNILERFSAQQFPDLHSELNLSSLELGDSALYFCASSARLAGGGYNEQFFGPGTRLTVL.

The J gene is TRBJ1-1, the V gene TRBV7-2, with D perhaps matching TRBD1 (5 bases). Per the germline V gene, CDR1 is SGHTA and CDR2 is FQGNSA. The CDR3 totals 13 residues. Deletions cut 5 bases from V and 6 bases from J, with 13 bases between. The DNA of the CDR3 is TGTGCCAGCAGCCCGATGCGGGACGCTGAAGCTTTCTTT. It specifies CASSPMRDAEAFF.

This clone has only a few counts. The genes are TRBV4-3 and TRBJ1-4; D is ambiguous. V was clipped by 0 bases and J by 8 bases, with 16 bases between them. From germline, CDR1 is LGHNA and CDR2 YSLEER. CDR3 length equals 16 residues. DNA of the CDR3: TGCGCCAGCAGCCAAGAGTTCCAGCGGGCGAGGGAAAAACTGTTTTTT. This encodes CASSQEFQRAREKLFF.

V is TRBV30 and J is TRBJ1-1; a possible D gene is TRBD1 (6 bases). CDR1 and CDR2 (germline): GTSNPN, SVGIG (reference sequence). The CDR3 is 15 amino acids. Deletions cut 0 bases from V and 3 bases from J, with 14 bases between. The CDR3 loop reads CAWSVQGISYTEAFF. The DNA for the CDR3 is TGTGCCTGGAGTGTACAGGGTATTTCTTACACTGAAGCTTTCTTT.

This sequence joins TRBV6-6 and TRBJ2-5; TRBD2 might be the D (6 bases). Germline V gives CDR1 MNHNY, CDR2 SVGAGI (reference sequence). V lost 5 bases and J 5 bases, leaving 12 bases between the germline ends. This CDR3 comprises 13 residues. The CDR3 is CASSRLEAETQYF. As DNA, the CDR3 is TGTGCCAGCAGTCGACTAGAAGCGGAGACCCAGTACTTC.

The CDR3 DNA reads as TGTGCCAGCAGTTTATTCCGGCAGGGGTTCGGGAGCACAGATACGCAGTATTTT. Translated, it gives CASSLFRQGFGSTDTQYF. The chain has TRBV28 and TRBJ2-3; D might be TRBD1 (6 bases). This CDR3 is built from 18 residues. The V gene's germline CDR1 is MDHEN and CDR2 SYDVKM. Trimming took off 1 base at V and 0 bases at J, with 17 bases between the two ends.

This chain connects TRBV5-6 to TRBJ2-5; 8 nucleotides align to TRBD1. CDR1 and CDR2 (germline): SGHDT, YYEEEE. V lost 1 base to trimming and J lost 5 bases; unmatched junction nucleotides: 4. The CDR3 totals 14 residues. CDR3 sequence (DNA): TGTGCCAGCAGCTTGCAGGGGGCGCCGGAGACCCAGTACTTC. Translating gives CASSLQGAPETQYF.

The chain recombines TRBV12-3 or TRBV12-4 with TRBJ1-2; D possibly corresponds to TRBD1 (6 bases). Deletions cut 5 bases from V and 8 bases from J, with 12 bases between. The CDR3 extends over 12 amino acids. The CDR3 here is CASSADRFGYTF. The CDR3 DNA reads as TGTGCCAGCAGTGCCGACAGGTTCGGCTACACCTTC.

This sequence joins TRBV5-1 and TRBJ2-2, with D maybe TRBD1 (8 bases). The germline gives CDR1 SGHRS, CDR2 YFSETQ. This CDR3 comprises 16 residues. Deletions cut 1 base from V and 4 bases from J, with 14 bases between. The CDR3 DNA reads TGCGCCAGCAGCTTGTGGACAGGGAGGGGCACCGGGGAGCTGTTTTTT. Its protein is CASSLWTGRGTGELFF.

This clone was detected a few times. The chain combines TRBV6-5 with TRBJ1-4; no reliable D call. V was pared by 0 bases and J by 8 bases, with 7 bases between. The CDR3 length is 13 residues. CDR1 is MNHEY and CDR2 is SVGAGI in the germline V gene. CDR3: CASSYSIREKLFF. CDR3 DNA sequence: TGTGCCAGCAGTTACTCGATCAGGGAAAAACTGTTTTTT.

This rearrangement joins TRBV7-9 to TRBJ2-3; D is possibly TRBD1 (6 bases). The V and J ends lost 5 bases and 6 bases respectively, with 15 bases between them. CDR3 length equals 14 residues. CDR1 SEHNR and CDR2 FQNEAQ come from the germline V gene (reference sequence). The CDR3 bases are TGTGCCAGCAGCAAACCGACAGGTCCGGATACGCAGTATTTT. Protein product: CASSKPTGPDTQYF. The full variable domain, in which reference TRBV7-9 and TRBJ2-3 provide the parts outside the CDR3, is DTGVSQNPRHKITKRGQNVTFRCDPISEHNRLYWYRQTLGQGPEFLTYFQNEAQLEKSRLLSDRFSAERPKGSFSTLEIQRTEQGDSAMYLCASSKPTGPDTQYFGPGTRLTVL.

The chain has TRBV28 and TRBJ2-3; 9 bases are a match to TRBD2. The germline gives CDR1 MDHEN, CDR2 SYDVKM. This CDR3 has 15 amino acids. The junction had 9 bases not matched to a gene; V was cut back by 6 bases and J by 5 bases. The CDR3 here is CASRVAGVKVDTQYF. The CDR3 DNA reads TGTGCCAGCAGGGTAGCGGGGGTCAAGGTAGATACGCAGTATTTT.

This chain links TRBV18 with TRBJ2-3; the D gene is possibly TRBD2 (5 bases). The CDR3 loop spans 13 amino acids. V lost 1 base and J lost 5, with 7 bases in between. Germline V gene sequence: CDR1 KGHSH, CDR2 LQKENI. CDR3 DNA sequence: TGTGCCAGCTCACCACGGGCGGGAGATACGCAGTATTTT. Encoded protein: CASSPRAGDTQYF.

CDR3 sequence reads: CATSRGGGTPMLQYF. The CDR3 bases are TGTGCCACCAGCAGAGGGGGGGGGACCCCCATGCTTCAGTACTTC. V and J are TRBV15 and TRBJ2-4; 7 bases match TRBD2. This CDR3 has 15 residues. V shed 1 base, J shed 11 bases, and the junction held 11 bases outside the gene matches. Germline CDR1 is LNHNV and CDR2 is YYDKDF (reference sequence).

J is TRBJ1-2 and V is TRBV7-8, with 9 bases matching TRBD1. This CDR3 spans 15 amino acids. V lost 3 bases to trimming and J lost 4 bases; unmatched junction nucleotides: 6. Per the germline V gene, CDR1 is SGHVS and CDR2 is FQNEAQ. CDR3 amino acids: CASSLQGQGFYGYTF. CDR3 sequence (DNA): TGTGCCAGCAGCTTGCAGGGACAGGGCTTCTATGGCTACACCTTC.

The chain joins TRBV19 to TRBJ2-7, with TRBD1 as a possible D gene (6 bases). Germline V gives CDR1 LNHDA, CDR2 SQIVND (reference sequence). V lost 4 bases, J lost 1 base, and 14 bases lay in between. The CDR3 loop spans 15 amino acids. The CDR3 DNA sequence: TGTGCCAGTAGTACGTCCCGGGACACGTCCTACGAGCAGTACTTC. This gives the protein CASSTSRDTSYEQYF.

The chain recombines TRBV11-2 with TRBJ2-5; 7 bases are shared with TRBD1. V dropped 5 bases and J dropped 1; count of bases not matched to a gene: 4. Germline V gene sequence: CDR1 SGHAT, CDR2 FQNNGV. The CDR3 totals 14 residues. DNA for the CDR3: TGTGCCAGCAGCCGGGACAGAACCCAAGAGACCCAGTACTTC. Its protein product is CASSRDRTQETQYF.

The V call is TRBV19, the J call TRBJ1-3; 9 bases fit TRBD1. CDR1 and CDR2 from the germline V gene are LNHDA and SQIVND (reference sequence). V gave up 1 base and J gave up 0 bases; unmatched junction bases: 7. The CDR3 spans 18 residues. The CDR3 region has the DNA TGTGCCAGTAGTATAGCGGCGGGACAGGGACTCTCTGGAAACACCATATATTTT. As protein: CASSIAAGQGLSGNTIYF.

This clone was seen only a few times. The rearrangement joins TRBV10-3 to TRBJ2-7; D not resolved. Germline CDR1 reads ENHRY; CDR2 reads SYGVKD. The CDR3 has 12 residues. The V and J ends lost 0 bases and 13 bases respectively, with 13 bases between them. The CDR3 is CAISESITDRYF. DNA for the CDR3: TGTGCCATCAGTGAGTCGATTACAGATCGCTACTTC.

The chain recombines TRBV11-2 with TRBJ1-5, with a tentative D call TRBD1 (6 bases). The CDR3 is made up of 15 amino acids. Germline-derived CDR1 and CDR2 are SGHAT and FQNNGV. V gave up 1 base and J gave up 5 bases, with 12 bases separating them. In DNA, the CDR3 is TGTGCCAGCAGCTTAGGCCCTCCAGGGGATCAGCCCCAGCATTTT. Its translation: CASSLGPPGDQPQHF.

This clone was observed a handful of times. The chain joins TRBV19 to TRBJ2-7; possible D gene TRBD2, 5 bases. V was cut by 3 bases and J by 4 bases, with 10 bases left in between. This CDR3 region has 13 residues. Germline V gives CDR1 LNHDA, CDR2 SQIVND (reference sequence). The CDR3 DNA sequence: TGTGCCAGTAGTATTATCGGGGAGTACGAGCAGTACTTC. Its protein is CASSIIGEYEQYF.

On this clone: The junction departs from germline at one end; a sequencing error may be responsible. This chain uses TRBV7-2 with TRBJ2-7, with D uncertain. The germline gives CDR1 SGHTA, CDR2 FQGNSA. The CDR3 is made up of 12 amino acids. The DNA of the CDR3 is TGTGCCAGCAGCTCAGACATCTACGGGCAGTACTTC. This codes for CASSSDIYGQYF.

The chain is built from TRBV19 and TRBJ2-6; 7 bases agree with TRBD1. CDR3 size: 17 residues. The trim removed 6 bases at V and 0 bases at J, leaving 8 bases unmatched. Germline V gives CDR1 LNHDA, CDR2 SQIVND (reference sequence). Here the CDR3 reads CASSRDRVRSGANVLTF. CDR3 DNA sequence: TGTGCCAGTAGCCGCGACAGGGTGCGCTCTGGGGCCAACGTCCTGACTTTC.

The chain uses TRBV20-1 and TRBJ2-5, with a possible D match to TRBD2 (6 bases). There are 14 residues in the CDR3. Trimming removed 3 bases from V and 4 bases from J, with 15 bases in between. Germline values: CDR1 DFQATT, CDR2 SNEGSKA (reference sequence). The CDR3 region has the DNA TGCAGTGCTAGTCCGACTAGTTTTCGAGAGACCCAGTACTTC. It encodes CSASPTSFRETQYF.

The chain combines TRBV29-1 with TRBJ2-7, with 12 positions matching TRBD1. The CDR3 runs to 13 residues. The V segment lost 5 bases and the J segment 4 bases; nucleotides outside the gene matches: 3. In germline, CDR1 is SQVTM, CDR2 ANQGSEA. The CDR3 DNA is TGCAGCGTTAAGGGACAGGGGGCTTACGAGCAGTACTTC. Protein: CSVKGQGAYEQYF.

The rearrangement links TRBV7-2 to TRBJ1-5; 7 bases agree with TRBD1. V shed 5 bases, J shed 7 bases, and the junction held 5 bases outside the gene matches. This CDR3 region has 13 residues. Germline CDR1 and CDR2: SGHTA and FQGNSA. The CDR3 DNA is TGTGCCAGCAGCCTTACAGGGGAACAGCCCCAGCATTTT. It yields the protein CASSLTGEQPQHF.